This record covers a single TCR beta chain. The CDR3 loop spans 13 amino acids. The ends lost 4 bases at V and 6 bases at J; junction bases unmatched: 5. CDR1 is SGHTA, CDR2 FQGNSA, per germline. This sample stems from a study of cytomegalovirus exposure and HLA in healthy donors. The PCR employed 60 Vbeta primers together with 13 Jbeta primers. Clones were sequenced by immunoSEQ multiplex PCR, and TCRdb holds only the in-frame ones, with some missing. The sample yields some 87,000 clones, approximately 80% seen once. Sequenced material: PBMCs. The chain carries TRBV7-2 and TRBJ1-2; 7 bases are a match to TRBD1. This sequence originates from a young man in good health and CMV-seronegative. CDR3 loop: CASSSQGLDGYTF. The DNA of the CDR3 is TGTGCCAGCAGCTCACAGGGGTTAGATGGCTACACCTTC.